The rows below give T cell receptor beta chains drawn from one sample of a study of T-cell reconstitution after alpha-beta-depleted transplantation in children. In TCRdb, the PCR reads were re-called with MiXCR into one record per CDR3 protein. Of over 150,000 distinct CDR3 sequences detected, about 14% appear once; the ten largest clones hold around 13%. The sample in question was PBMCs from the stem cell graft donor, obtained from the stem cell graft. These receptors were collected from a human donor who donated a stem cell graft to a child with acute lymphoblastic leukemia. The CDR3 runs from the conserved cysteine through the conserved F or W. The D gene is left open where the match is weak. The size field is filled for only some rows; it gives once, few, many or a size class.

V gene	D gene	J gene	clone size	CDR3 DNA	CDR3 protein
TRBV5-1	TRBD2	TRBJ2-7	many	TGCGCCAGCAGCTTGGTTAGCGGGAGCCTCTCCTACGAGCAGTACTTC	CASSLVSGSLSYEQYF
TRBV6-1	-	TRBJ1-1	many	TGTGCCAGCAGTGCGGAGCATGCTGTTGAAGCTTTCTTT	CASSAEHAVEAFF
TRBV12-3/TRBV12-4	-	TRBJ1-5	many	TGTGCCAGCAGTTTATATGGGGGGACGAGCAATCAGCCCCAGCATTTT	CASSLYGGTSNQPQHF
TRBV12-3/TRBV12-4	-	TRBJ2-3	many	TGTGCCAGCAGGGGTGGGGAGTTAGGGCCCACAGATACGCAGTATTTT	CASRGGELGPTDTQYF
TRBV6-1	-	TRBJ1-5	-	TGTGCCAGCAGTGCGTTGACAGTGAGAGATCAGCCCCAGCATTTT	CASSALTVRDQPQHF
TRBV12-3/TRBV12-4	-	TRBJ2-7	-	TGTGCCAGCAGTTTAAGGGGGGCCGACTACGAGCAGTACTTC	CASSLRGADYEQYF
TRBV5-1	-	TRBJ1-6	many	TGCGCCAGCAGCTTGGAACCTGCAGGGAGCTCCTATAATTCACCCCTCCACTTT	CASSLEPAGSSYNSPLHF
TRBV20-1	-	TRBJ1-1	many	TGCAGTGCTTCAGGGGTGGGGGTGTTCACTGAAGCTTTCTTT	CSASGVGVFTEAFF
TRBV5-1	-	TRBJ2-7	-	TGCGCCAGCAGCCCCGGGACTTTAAACTACGAGCAGTACTTC	CASSPGTLNYEQYF
TRBV5-4	TRBD1	TRBJ2-5	-	TGTGCCAGCAGCTTACCGACAGGGGGCCAAGAGACCCAGTACTTC	CASSLPTGGQETQYF
TRBV11-2	-	TRBJ2-7	many	TGTGCCAGCAGCTTATACCACGAGCAGTACTTC	CASSLYHEQYF
TRBV20-1	-	TRBJ2-3	-	TGCAGTGCTAGAAGAAGCGAGACCCCTACAGATACGCAGTATTTT	CSARRSETPTDTQYF
TRBV5-5	TRBD1	TRBJ2-7	many	TGTGCCAGCAGTTCTTTGGGACAGGGGCGGCGCTACGAGCAGTACTTC	CASSSLGQGRRYEQYF
TRBV20-1	-	TRBJ2-5	many	TGCAGTGCTAGAGTGGGTCTAAGAGAGACCGGAGAGACCCAGTACTTC	CSARVGLRETGETQYF
TRBV24-1	-	TRBJ2-1	many	TGTGCCACCAGTGATCAACCAGGTCTACTTCGACATGAGCAGTTCTTC	CATSDQPGLLRHEQFF
TRBV27	TRBD1	TRBJ1-1	many	TGTGCCAGCAGCTTTATTCTCAGGGGGACTAACACTGAAGCTTTCTTT	CASSFILRGTNTEAFF
TRBV6-5	TRBD1	TRBJ1-2	many	TGTGCCAGCAGGACAGGGGGCTATGGCTACACCTTC	CASRTGGYGYTF
TRBV5-1	-	TRBJ1-1	many	TGCGCCAGCAGCTTGATAGGGGAAGACACTGAAGCTTTCTTT	CASSLIGEDTEAFF
TRBV12-3/TRBV12-4	-	TRBJ2-1	many	TGTGCCAGCAGTCCGGGTGCTAGCGACTACAATGAGCAGTTCTTC	CASSPGASDYNEQFF
TRBV5-1	TRBD2	TRBJ2-7	many	TGCGCCAGCAGCTTGGCCAGCGGGAGCATCTACGAGCAGTACTTC	CASSLASGSIYEQYF